This T cell receptor beta chain was obtained from a study of vaccination and CD4 T cells after COVID-19. Overall study findings and caveats: A median around 90% of convalescent patients' SARS-CoV-2-reactive clones emerged only after vaccination.

As regards this clonotype: Its antigen remains unidentified.

The sample's treatment: roughly 11-day PBMC culture with coronavirus spike peptide pools or control peptides (ViraFEST assay). After being plated at 1.5 million to 2 million per well, PBMCs were cultured with approximately 9.4 IU/ml IL-2 and approximately 9.2 ug/ml peptide pools. The medium had half its volume replaced with fresh IL-2 medium on days 3 and 7. V lost 4 bases to trimming and J lost 2 bases; unmatched junction nucleotides: 5. The germline CDR1 and CDR2 sequences are SGHKS and YYEKEE (reference sequence). CDR3 length: 16 amino acids. The Oncomine TCR Beta short-read assay was applied to DNA of cultured CD4+ T cells. TCRdb ran MiXCR on the PCR reads and lists one entry per CDR3 protein. The sample has under 25,000 distinct CDR3 sequences; 43% are singletons.

V gene TRBV5-5 combines with J gene TRBJ2-4; 11 bases align to TRBD1. Sequences were obtained from CD4+ T cells from blood, cultured in vitro. The receptor was derived from a human donor who had recovered from COVID-19. CDR3 amino acids: CASSAGQGGTKNIQYF. The CDR3, as DNA: TGTGCCAGCAGCGCGGGACAGGGGGGGACCAAAAACATTCAGTACTTC.